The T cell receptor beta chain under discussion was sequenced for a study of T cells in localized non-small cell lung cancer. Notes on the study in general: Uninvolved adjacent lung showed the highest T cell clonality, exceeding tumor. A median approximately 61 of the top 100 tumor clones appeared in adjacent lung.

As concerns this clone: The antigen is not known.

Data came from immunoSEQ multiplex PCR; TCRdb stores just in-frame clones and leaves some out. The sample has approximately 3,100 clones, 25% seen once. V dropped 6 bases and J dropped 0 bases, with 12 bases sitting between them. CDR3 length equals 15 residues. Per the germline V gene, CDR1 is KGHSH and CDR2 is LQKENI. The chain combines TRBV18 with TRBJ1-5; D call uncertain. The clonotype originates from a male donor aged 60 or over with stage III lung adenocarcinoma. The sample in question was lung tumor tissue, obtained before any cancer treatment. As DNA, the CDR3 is TGTGCCAGCTCCGCGATGGAGGCTAGCAATCAGCCCCAGCATTTT. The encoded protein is CASSAMEASNQPQHF.